This entry concerns a single TCR beta chain. Other nucleotide sequences in the sample specify the same CDR3. The data were obtained in a study of blood T cell repertoires in COVID-19. Study background: From T cells, B-cell-depleted T cells, or PBMCs came the material, which was cDNA or gDNA.

The data were produced by immunoSEQ multiplex PCR, yet TCRdb's version contains in-frame clones alone and is incomplete. The sample shows 350,000 to 450,000 clones, around 87% of them seen only once. The specimen sequenced was peripheral blood. The clonotype originates from an older woman with COVID-19, enrolled during active disease.

The chain's CDR3 is CASSPQVNTEAFF. Here the CDR3 DNA reads TGTGCCAGCTCACCCCAGGTGAACACTGAAGCTTTCTTT. The chain combines TRBV18 with TRBJ1-1; D is undetermined. This CDR3 spans 13 amino acids. Trimming cost V 3 bases and J 0 bases, with 5 bases left between them. The germline CDR1 and CDR2 sequences are KGHSH and LQKENI.